One sample yielded the 19 T cell receptor beta chains listed below, sequenced in a study of T cells after posttransplantation cyclophosphamide. Sequencing used immunoSEQ multiplex PCR; TCRdb keeps in-frame clones, though not all of them. The table shows approximately 10,000 clones, with 80% to 85% occurring only once. Sampled 1 year posttransplant, controls received myeloablative marrow transplants, methotrexate and a calcineurin inhibitor. The source material was PBMCs, sampled 350 to 400 days after allogeneic stem cell transplant with calcineurin inhibitor and methotrexate. These receptors were obtained from a young adult male patient who received an allogeneic stem cell transplant from an unrelated donor, was CMV-positive, and had acute GVHD only. Some of these T cells may belong to the graft donor.

The gene calls are TRBV28 and TRBJ1-1; D is ambiguous. Germline CDR1 MDHEN, CDR2 SYDVKM. The V end lost 5 bases, the J end lost 0 bases, and 10 bases lay between the germline ends. CDR3 length: 14 amino acids. The DNA of the CDR3 is TGTGCCAGCAGTCTGGGAGATATGAACACTGAAGCTTTCTTT. Encoded protein: CASSLGDMNTEAFF.

The CDR3 DNA sequence: TGTGCCAGCAGCCGACAGGGGGTTGTAATGACCCTCCACTTT. As protein: CASSRQGVVMTLHF. The V and J genes are TRBV7-9 and TRBJ1-6; 9 bases are shared with TRBD1. This CDR3 contains 14 residues. Trimming cost V 5 bases and J 14 bases; bases outside gene matches: 10. The germline V gene has CDR1 SEHNR and CDR2 FQNEAQ (reference sequence).

The chain links TRBV18 to TRBJ2-7; 10 bases line up with TRBD1. The CDR3 has 13 residues. Germline-derived CDR1 and CDR2 are KGHSH and LQKENI. J lost 6 bases, V lost 6 bases, and 5 bases had no gene match. CDR3 coding DNA: TGTGCCAGCTCCGGACAGGGGGATGGCGAGCAGTACTTC. It codes for CASSGQGDGEQYF.

This clone was detected once. The chain carries TRBV6-5 and TRBJ2-1; maybe TRBD2 (7 bases). This CDR3 is 15 amino acids long. Trimming removed 5 bases from V and 0 bases from J, with 11 bases in between. Germline-derived CDR1 and CDR2 are MNHEY and SVGAGI. Here the CDR3 DNA reads TGTGCCAGCAGTATAGGGGGGGGCTCCTACAATGAGCAGTTCTTC. It codes for CASSIGGGSYNEQFF.

The chain combines TRBV5-6 with TRBJ2-1; D perhaps matches TRBD1 (6 bases). The CDR3 runs 17 residues. CDR1 and CDR2 (germline): SGHDT, YYEEEE. Deletions cut 0 bases from V and 6 bases from J, with 19 bases between. The CDR3 sequence is CASSLAHLNRVGNEQFF. Here the CDR3 DNA reads TGTGCCAGCAGCTTGGCGCACTTAAACAGGGTTGGCAATGAGCAGTTCTTC.

This chain joins TRBV6-5 and TRBJ2-3; D gene unclear. Trimming cost V 7 bases and J 0 bases, with 8 bases left between them. The CDR3 consists of 13 residues. Germline V gene lookup returns CDR1 MNHEY and CDR2 SVGAGI. The CDR3: CASTGFSTDTQYF. CDR3 coding DNA: TGTGCCAGCACCGGGTTTAGCACAGATACGCAGTATTTT.

The rearrangement joins TRBV30 to TRBJ1-1; no clear D. V was pared by 1 base and J by 1 base, with 4 bases between. The germline CDR1 and CDR2 sequences are GTSNPN and SVGIG (reference sequence). The CDR3 is made up of 12 amino acids. The CDR3 loop reads CAWSDGNTEAFF. DNA of the CDR3: TGTGCCTGGAGTGACGGGAACACTGAAGCTTTCTTT.

J is TRBJ1-6 and V is TRBV18; tentatively, D is TRBD1 (5 bases). This CDR3 region has 17 residues. V lost 6 bases and J 7 bases, leaving 22 bases between the germline ends. From germline, CDR1 is KGHSH and CDR2 LQKENI. The chain's CDR3 is CASSPGGGGTENSPLHF. As DNA, the CDR3 is TGTGCCAGCTCGCCTGGGGGTGGGGGGACCGAAAATTCACCCCTCCACTTT.

The V call is TRBV7-2, the J call TRBJ1-2; no firm D call. The CDR3 has 16 residues. Looked up from germline, CDR1 is SGHTA and CDR2 is FQGNSA. V lost 1 base to trimming and J lost 0 bases, with 12 bases between them. Written as DNA, the CDR3 is TGTGCCAGCAGCTTAGGGGTTTCCGCGGCTAACTATGGCTACACCTTC. This encodes CASSLGVSAANYGYTF. The variable domain in full, with the rest retrieved from reference TRBV7-2 and TRBJ1-2, is GAGVSQSPSNKVTEKGKDVELRCDPISGHTALYWYRQSLGQGLEFLIYFQGNSAPDKSGLPSDRFSAERTGGSVSTLTIQRTQQEDSAVYLCASSLGVSAANYGYTFGSGTRLTVV.

CDR3 amino acids: CASSSPRRRALSNTEAFF. DNA for the CDR3: TGTGCCAGCAGCTCCCCCAGGAGGAGGGCCCTCTCCAACACTGAAGCTTTCTTT. J is TRBJ1-1 and V is TRBV13; D gene unclear. Germline V lookup: CDR1 PRHDT, CDR2 FYEKMQ (reference sequence). There are 18 residues in the CDR3. V gave up 4 bases and J gave up 2 bases, with 23 bases separating them.

V is TRBV6-5 and J is TRBJ1-1; D not resolved. V dropped 2 bases and J dropped 8 bases, with 9 bases sitting between them. This CDR3 comprises 12 residues. Germline CDR1 and CDR2: MNHEY and SVGAGI. Here the CDR3 reads CASSYPIEEAFF. The CDR3 DNA sequence: TGTGCCAGCAGTTACCCAATAGAAGAAGCTTTCTTT.

The genes are TRBV7-3 and TRBJ2-7, with no clear D. V lost 3 bases to trimming and J lost 6 bases, with 9 bases between them. CDR1 is SGHTA, CDR2 FQGTGA, per germline. The CDR3 loop spans 12 amino acids. The CDR3 region is CASSFPPGEQYF. CDR3 sequence (DNA): TGTGCCAGCAGCTTCCCCCCGGGCGAGCAGTACTTC.

The rearrangement joins TRBV18 to TRBJ1-2; tentative D call: TRBD1 (5 bases). Per the germline V gene, CDR1 is KGHSH and CDR2 is LQKENI. V was clipped by 6 bases and J by 8 bases, with 16 bases between them. This CDR3 spans 13 amino acids. CDR3: CASSPADIEGYTF. The CDR3, as DNA: TGTGCCAGCTCTCCGGCGGACATCGAAGGCTACACCTTC.

The chain recombines TRBV18 with TRBJ1-4; perhaps TRBD1 as D (5 bases). The germline CDR1 and CDR2 sequences are KGHSH and LQKENI. This CDR3 contains 15 residues. Trimming took 2 bases from V and 6 from J, leaving 13 bases between them. The CDR3 sequence is CASSPSGLPDEKLFF. The CDR3, as DNA: TGTGCCAGCTCACCATCGGGACTGCCTGATGAAAAACTGTTTTTT.

The chain couples TRBV5-4 to TRBJ1-6; D might be TRBD1 (5 bases). Germline lookup yields CDR1 SGHNT and CDR2 YYREEE (reference sequence). This CDR3 region has 14 residues. V lost 0 bases and J lost 9, with 10 bases in between. The CDR3 reads CASSLEAGISPLHF. DNA for the CDR3: TGTGCCAGCAGCTTGGAAGCAGGGATTTCACCCCTCCACTTT.

J is TRBJ2-3 and V is TRBV30; 8 nucleotides match TRBD2. Germline CDR1 GTSNPN, CDR2 SVGIG (reference sequence). Unmatched junction bases numbered 14, after V lost 4 bases and J lost 8 bases. CDR3 length equals 15 residues. CDR3: CAWIPLSGSLATQYF. DNA of the CDR3: TGTGCCTGGATCCCACTCAGCGGGAGCCTGGCTACGCAGTATTTT. Together with reference TRBV30 and TRBJ2-3, the CDR3 gives the full variable domain: SQTIHQWPATLVQPVGSPLSLECTVEGTSNPNLYWYRQAAGRGLQLLFYSVGIGQISSEVPQNLSASRPQDRQFILSSKKLLLSDSGFYLCAWIPLSGSLATQYFGPGTRLTVL.

The chain carries TRBV5-1 and TRBJ1-1; possible D gene TRBD1, 5 bases. The CDR3 runs 14 residues. CDR1 is SGHRS and CDR2 is YFSETQ in the germline V gene. V shed 3 bases and J shed 2 bases, with 11 bases lying between them. The CDR3 nucleotides are TGCGCCAGCAGCTCAGGGTTCGAAAACACTGAAGCTTTCTTT. This codes for CASSSGFENTEAFF.

The V call is TRBV7-9, the J call TRBJ1-2; 7 nucleotides line up with TRBD1. The CDR3 runs 14 residues. Germline V gene data show CDR1 as SEHNR and CDR2 as FQNEAQ (reference sequence). Trimming took 5 bases from V and 0 from J; bases not matched to a gene: 3. The CDR3 DNA reads TGTGCCAGCAGCCTGGGACAGACTAACTATGGCTACACCTTC. Protein sequence: CASSLGQTNYGYTF.

For this clone: An end of the junction does not agree with germline; a read error may underlie this. V and J are TRBV15 and TRBJ2-7; 11 nucleotides align to TRBD2. This CDR3 contains 19 residues. The V gene's germline CDR1 is LNHNV and CDR2 YYDKDF (reference sequence). The CDR3 bases are TGTGCCACCGGAACCCACCTCCGTAGCGGGAGGGCCAATGACGGCGCACTGGACTTC. Translated, it gives CATGTHLRSGRANDGALDF.